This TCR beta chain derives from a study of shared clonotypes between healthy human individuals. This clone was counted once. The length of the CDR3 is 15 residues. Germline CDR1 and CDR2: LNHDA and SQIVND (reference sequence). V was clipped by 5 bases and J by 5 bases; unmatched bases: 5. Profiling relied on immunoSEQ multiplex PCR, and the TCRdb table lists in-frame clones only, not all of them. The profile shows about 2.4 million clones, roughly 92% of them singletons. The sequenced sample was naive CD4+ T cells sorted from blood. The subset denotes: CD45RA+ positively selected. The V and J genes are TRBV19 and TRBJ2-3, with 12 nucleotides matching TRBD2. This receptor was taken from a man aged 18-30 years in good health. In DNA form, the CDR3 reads TGTGCCAGTAGTGTGACTAGCGGGAGTCAAGATACGCAGTATTTT. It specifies CASSVTSGSQDTQYF.